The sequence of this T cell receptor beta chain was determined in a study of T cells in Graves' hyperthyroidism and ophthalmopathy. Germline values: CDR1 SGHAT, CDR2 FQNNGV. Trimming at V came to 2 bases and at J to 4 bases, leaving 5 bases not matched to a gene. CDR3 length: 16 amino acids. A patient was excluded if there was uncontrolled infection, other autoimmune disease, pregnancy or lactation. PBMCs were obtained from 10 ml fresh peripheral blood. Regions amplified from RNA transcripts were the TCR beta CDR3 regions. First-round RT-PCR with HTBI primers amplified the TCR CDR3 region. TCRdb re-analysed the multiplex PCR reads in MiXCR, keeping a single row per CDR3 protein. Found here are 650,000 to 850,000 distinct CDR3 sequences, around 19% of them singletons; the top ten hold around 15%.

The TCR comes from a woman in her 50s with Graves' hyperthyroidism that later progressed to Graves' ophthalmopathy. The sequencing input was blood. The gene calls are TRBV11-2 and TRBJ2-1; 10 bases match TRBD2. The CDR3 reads CASSLSSGGQYNEQFF. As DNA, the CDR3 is TGTGCCAGCAGCTTATCTAGCGGGGGCCAATACAATGAGCAGTTCTTC.